This T cell receptor beta chain was sequenced in a study of blood T cells in healthy people across ages. Primers used in a second PCR of roughly 6 to 12 cycles were a sample-barcoded 5' primer and a J-beta primer mix. Each CDR3 protein gets one entry after TCRdb re-called the 5' RACE reads with MiXCR. The sample holds approximately 780,000 distinct CDR3 sequences, around 24% seen once. In addition, the sample was reused for a study of T cells of mothers and their children. That source notes: Similar thymic selection effects on TCR recombination output appear in pairs, both related and unrelated.

The sequence came from a boy younger than 18 in good health. What was sequenced was blood.

The CDR3 DNA sequence: TGTGCCAGCAGGGATAGCGGGGAGCAGTTCTTC. This encodes CASRDSGEQFF. This chain connects TRBV12-3 or TRBV12-4 to TRBJ2-1, with 7 bases aligning to TRBD2. The CDR3 length is 11 residues. Trimming cost V 6 bases and J 10 bases; bases outside gene matches: 3.